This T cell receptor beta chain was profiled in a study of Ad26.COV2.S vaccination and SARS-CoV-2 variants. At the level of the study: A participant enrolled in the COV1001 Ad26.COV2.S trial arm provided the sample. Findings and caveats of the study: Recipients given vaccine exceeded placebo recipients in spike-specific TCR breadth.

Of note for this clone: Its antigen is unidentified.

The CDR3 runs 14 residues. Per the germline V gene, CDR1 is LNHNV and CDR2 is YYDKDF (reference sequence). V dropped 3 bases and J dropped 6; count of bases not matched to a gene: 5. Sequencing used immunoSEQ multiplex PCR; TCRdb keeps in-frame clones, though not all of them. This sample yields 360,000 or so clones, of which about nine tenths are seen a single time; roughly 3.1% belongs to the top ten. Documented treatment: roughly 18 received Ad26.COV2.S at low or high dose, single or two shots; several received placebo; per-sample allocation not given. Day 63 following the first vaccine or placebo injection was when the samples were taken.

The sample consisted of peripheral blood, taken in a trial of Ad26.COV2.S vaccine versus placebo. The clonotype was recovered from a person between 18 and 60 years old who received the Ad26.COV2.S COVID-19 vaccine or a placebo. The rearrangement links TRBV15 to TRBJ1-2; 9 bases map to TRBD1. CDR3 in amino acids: CATSRDRGTDGYTF. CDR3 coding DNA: TGTGCCACCAGCAGGGACAGGGGTACGGATGGCTACACCTTC.